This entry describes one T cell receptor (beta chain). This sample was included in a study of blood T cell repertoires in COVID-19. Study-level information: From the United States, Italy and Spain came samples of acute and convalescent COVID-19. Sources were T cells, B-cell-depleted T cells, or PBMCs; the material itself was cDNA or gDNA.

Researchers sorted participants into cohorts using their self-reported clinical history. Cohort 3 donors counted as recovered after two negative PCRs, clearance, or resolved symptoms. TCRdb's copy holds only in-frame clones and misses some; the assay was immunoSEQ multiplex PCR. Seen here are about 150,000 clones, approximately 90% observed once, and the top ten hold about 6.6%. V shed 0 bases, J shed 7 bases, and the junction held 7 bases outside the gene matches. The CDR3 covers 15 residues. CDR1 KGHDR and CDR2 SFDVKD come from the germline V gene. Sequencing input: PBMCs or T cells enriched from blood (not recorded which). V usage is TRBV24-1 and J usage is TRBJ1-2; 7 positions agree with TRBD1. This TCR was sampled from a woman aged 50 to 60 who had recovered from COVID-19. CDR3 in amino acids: CATSDLNRGFGGYTF. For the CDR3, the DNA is TGTGCCACCAGTGATTTGAACAGGGGATTTGGTGGCTACACCTTC.